This TCR beta chain originates from a study of shared clonotypes between healthy human individuals. The method was immunoSEQ multiplex PCR; TCRdb's version includes in-frame clones alone and lacks a portion of them. The top ten hold roughly 0.15% of the sample, which has roughly 2.5 million clones, around nine tenths seen once. Germline V lookup: CDR1 LGHNA, CDR2 YNFKEQ. V was cut by 0 bases and J by 4 bases, with 12 bases left in between. The CDR3 extends over 16 amino acids. This clone was seen a single time. The antigen is not known. Study-level points and caveats: Compared with clonotypes that all four donors shared, non-shared clonotypes had lower generation probabilities. When naive CD4 clonotypes were compared across several donors, approximately 5% were shared.

The sequence was collected from a man aged 18-30 years in good health. The chain joins TRBV4-2 to TRBJ1-4; tentatively, D is TRBD1 (6 bases). The sample was naive CD4+ T cells sorted from blood. The subset here: CD45RA+ positively selected. The CDR3 DNA sequence: TGTGCCAGCAGCCAAGATTCCCCAGGGGTTAATGAAAAACTGTTTTTT. Translation: CASSQDSPGVNEKLFF.